The entry below gives a single T cell receptor (beta chain) sequence along with its context. This sample is drawn from a study of blood T cell repertoires in COVID-19. Sequenced by immunoSEQ multiplex PCR; TCRdb stores in-frame clones only, minus some. The sample yields approximately 480,000 clones, 89% seen once. Germline V gene lookup returns CDR1 LGHDT and CDR2 YNNKEL (reference sequence). The CDR3 covers 12 residues. V lost 5 bases and J 6 bases, leaving 11 bases between the germline ends. The receptor's source is a man between 18 and 29 years old with COVID-19, enrolled during active disease. The chain combines TRBV3-1 (or the pseudogene TRBV3-2) with TRBJ2-7; no firm D call. What was sequenced was peripheral blood. The chain's CDR3 is CASSALSREQYF. The DNA for the CDR3 is TGTGCCAGCAGCGCCCTAAGTCGCGAGCAGTACTTC.